The present T cell receptor (beta chain) was sequenced within a study of vaccination and CD4 T cells after COVID-19. Study background: Overlapping spike pools from SARS-CoV-2 and HCoV-NL63, HCoV-OC43 and HCoV-229E served as culture stimuli.

The CDR3 is 14 amino acids. CDR1 and CDR2 from the germline V gene are ENHRY and SYGVKD. The trim removed 4 bases at V and 4 bases at J, leaving 4 bases unmatched. This clonotype was detected only a few times. Its antigen is unknown. Treatment defined: roughly 10-day PBMC culture with coronavirus spike peptide pools or control peptides (ViraFEST assay). Expanded clonotypes were found by TCR sequencing after peptide-pool stimulation (ViraFEST). The Oncomine TCR Beta short-read assay generated sequence data from the DNA of cultured CD4+ T cells. It was from cultured CD4+ T cells that genomic DNA was extracted. TCRdb processed the PCR reads anew with MiXCR; each CDR3 protein has one entry. The table shows 9,500 to 10,000 distinct CDR3 sequences, with 20% to 30% occurring only once.

The source of this sequence is a human donor who had recovered from COVID-19. The sample in question was CD4+ T cells from blood, cultured in vitro, obtained after SARS-CoV-2 vaccination. This chain connects TRBV10-3 to TRBJ1-2; 9 positions match TRBD1. The CDR3 coding sequence is TGTGCCATCAGTGTGACAGGGGGTGGCTATGGCTACACCTTC. Translated: CAISVTGGGYGYTF.